Listed below are T cell receptor beta chains from one sample, sequenced in a study of T-cell reconstitution after alpha-beta-depleted transplantation in children. TCRdb passed the PCR reads through MiXCR, listing each CDR3 protein once. The sample has approximately 270,000 distinct CDR3 sequences; approximately 24% are singletons. Material: PBMCs, mostly from graft donor cells, obtained 360 days after TCRalphabeta/CD19-depleted stem cell transplant. These receptors were obtained from a female patient aged 2 to 10 who had a stem cell transplant for congenital amegakaryocytic thrombocytopenia, so the T cells may come from the graft donor. Both conserved end residues are part of each CDR3. The D gene is left open where the match is weak. The listing skips clone size in some rows; elsewhere it reads once, few, many or a size class.

>TRBV5-1|few|TRBJ2-2|TRBD1
CASSLSGGGGELFF
TGCGCCAGCAGCTTGTCAGGGGGCGGCGGGGAGCTGTTTTTT
>TRBV18|.|TRBJ2-7|.
CASSPSGSLLYEQYF
TGTGCCAGCTCACCCTCTGGAAGCTTGCTCTACGAGCAGTACTTC
>TRBV12-3/TRBV12-4|.|TRBJ1-5|TRBD1
CASSLRGLMSNQPQHF
TGTGCCAGCAGTTTAAGGGGGCTGATGAGCAATCAGCCCCAGCATTTT
>TRBV25-1|.|TRBJ2-1|.
CASSDLGTPRDNEQFF
TGTGCCAGCAGTGACTTGGGAACACCCAGGGACAATGAGCAGTTCTTC
>TRBV7-2|.|TRBJ2-5|.
CASSLPGQGETQYF
TGTGCCAGCAGCTTACCAGGGCAGGGAGAGACCCAGTACTTC
>TRBV2|.|TRBJ2-4|.
CASSERDVLAKNIQYF
TGTGCCAGCAGTGAGAGGGACGTTCTAGCCAAAAACATTCAGTACTTC
>TRBV6-4|.|TRBJ1-2|TRBD1
CASKPGQGAYGYTF
TGTGCCAGCAAGCCGGGACAGGGGGCCTATGGCTACACCTTC
>TRBV12-3/TRBV12-4|.|TRBJ2-7|.
CASSFGSYYEQYF
TGTGCCAGCAGTTTCGGATCCTACTACGAGCAGTACTTC
>TRBV7-9|.|TRBJ2-3|.
CASSLLGSDTQYF
TGTGCCAGCAGCTTATTAGGGTCAGATACGCAGTATTTT
>TRBV7-6|many|TRBJ2-1|.
CASSLGREHNEQFF
TGTGCCAGCAGCTTAGGCAGGGAGCACAATGAGCAGTTCTTC
>TRBV29-1|few|TRBJ2-5|.
CSVEDRLLLREWGVPETQYF
TGCAGCGTTGAAGATCGACTCCTCCTGAGGGAATGGGGGGTCCCAGAGACCCAGTACTTC
>TRBV27|.|TRBJ1-5|.
CASSSRWAYSNQPQHF
TGTGCCAGCAGTTCCAGGTGGGCCTATAGCAATCAGCCCCAGCATTTT
>TRBV28|many|TRBJ2-7|.
CASRDPYYEQYF
TGTGCCAGTAGGGACCCTTATTACGAGCAGTACTTC
>TRBV10-3|.|TRBJ2-2|.
CTISVRLTTMTGELFF
TGTACCATCAGTGTTCGACTCACCACGATGACCGGGGAGCTGTTTTTT
>TRBV20-1|.|TRBJ2-7|TRBD2
CSARAGGPGLAGFYEQYF
TGCAGTGCTAGAGCTGGGGGGCCGGGACTAGCGGGGTTCTACGAGCAGTACTTC
>TRBV27|.|TRBJ2-2|.
CASKRERTLNTGELFF
TGTGCCAGCAAAAGGGAAAGAACCCTGAACACCGGGGAGCTGTTTTTT
>TRBV7-9|.|TRBJ2-1|TRBD1
CASSPGQGYNEQFF
TGTGCCAGCAGCCCGGGACAGGGTTACAATGAGCAGTTCTTC
>TRBV11-1|.|TRBJ2-7|.
CASSPRFGSNPQGYEQYF
TGTGCCAGCAGCCCACGTTTCGGGTCGAATCCCCAGGGCTACGAGCAGTACTTC
>TRBV5-6|.|TRBJ1-3|.
CASSLPGRHSGNTIYF
TGTGCCAGCAGCTTACCAGGACGGCACTCTGGAAACACCATATATTTT
>TRBV12-3/TRBV12-4|.|TRBJ2-5|.
CASRKGVVMVRETQYF
TGTGCCAGCAGGAAAGGGGTTGTGATGGTGCGGGAGACCCAGTACTTC
>TRBV2|few|TRBJ2-1|.
CASQRVVGNEQFF
TGTGCCAGCCAGCGTGTTGTCGGCAATGAGCAGTTCTTC
>TRBV27|many|TRBJ2-1|.
CASSIRLAYNEQFF
TGTGCCAGTTCAATCAGACTAGCCTACAATGAGCAGTTCTTC
>TRBV4-1|.|TRBJ1-2|.
CASSYLRGVYGYTF
TGCGCCAGCAGCTATCTCAGGGGTGTCTATGGCTACACCTTC
>TRBV28|few|TRBJ2-7|.
CASSAQTYEQYF
TGTGCCAGCAGTGCCCAAACCTACGAGCAGTACTTC
>TRBV29-1|few|TRBJ2-7|.
CSVRQDGEQYF
TGCAGCGTCAGGCAAGACGGCGAGCAGTACTTC
>TRBV29-1|many|TRBJ2-1|TRBD1
CSANPQGNEQFF
TGCAGCGCGAACCCACAGGGGAATGAGCAGTTCTTC
>TRBV19|few|TRBJ2-1|TRBD1
CASSRTLGTGIHEQFF
TGTGCCAGTAGTCGGACCCTCGGGACAGGGATTCATGAGCAGTTCTTC
>TRBV5-4|.|TRBJ2-1|TRBD2
CASRLPGGTYNEQFF
TGTGCCAGCAGACTCCCGGGGGGAACCTACAATGAGCAGTTCTTC
>TRBV2|.|TRBJ2-5|.
CASSEVVWAKQETQYF
TGTGCCAGCAGTGAAGTGGTGTGGGCGAAGCAAGAGACCCAGTACTTC
>TRBV7-9|few|TRBJ2-5|TRBD2
CASRDLAGPSQETQYF
TGTGCCAGCAGGGATCTAGCGGGGCCCTCTCAAGAGACCCAGTACTTC
>TRBV27|few|TRBJ2-1|.
CASSFRVKGNEQFF
TGTGCCAGCAGTTTTAGGGTGAAAGGCAATGAGCAGTTCTTC
>TRBV12-3/TRBV12-4|.|TRBJ1-5|.
CASSLWGPLGNQPQHF
TGTGCCAGCAGTTTATGGGGGCCTCTGGGCAATCAGCCCCAGCATTTT
>TRBV9|many|TRBJ2-1|TRBD2
CASATGLANEQFF
TGTGCCAGCGCCACGGGACTAGCGAATGAGCAGTTCTTC
>TRBV28|.|TRBJ1-3|.
CASTWAISGNTIYF
TGTGCCAGCACGTGGGCGATCTCTGGAAACACCATATATTTT
>TRBV2|.|TRBJ2-7|TRBD1
CATGTGSSYEQYF
TGTGCCACTGGGACAGGTTCATCCTACGAGCAGTACTTC
>TRBV2|.|TRBJ2-3|.
CASSEAEDTQYF
TGTGCCAGCAGTGAAGCCGAAGATACGCAGTATTTT
>TRBV7-9|few|TRBJ1-4|.
CASSLSGDLNEKLFF
TGTGCCAGCAGCTTATCGGGGGACCTTAATGAAAAACTGTTTTTT
>TRBV25-1|many|TRBJ1-1|.
CASSEGGKVTEAFF
TGTGCCAGCAGTGAAGGTGGGAAGGTCACTGAAGCTTTCTTT
>TRBV20-1|.|TRBJ1-1|.
CSARNTEAFF
TGCAGTGCCAGGAACACTGAAGCTTTCTTT
>TRBV3-1|few|TRBJ1-2|.
CASSHRDVRRYGYTF
TGTGCCAGCAGCCACCGGGACGTCAGGCGCTATGGCTACACCTTC
>TRBV28|.|TRBJ1-2|TRBD1
CASYPRDRGHYGYTF
TGTGCCAGCTATCCCCGGGACAGGGGGCATTATGGCTACACCTTC
>TRBV28|many|TRBJ2-1|.
CASSLHGRGGNEQFF
TGTGCCAGCAGTTTACACGGGAGAGGGGGCAATGAGCAGTTCTTC
>TRBV4-1|few|TRBJ2-5|.
CASSQDSSTWGTQYF
TGCGCCAGCAGCCAAGATTCCTCAACGTGGGGGACCCAGTACTTC
>TRBV12-3/TRBV12-4|few|TRBJ2-1|TRBD2
CASSPQRGVPYEQFF
TGTGCCAGCAGTCCTCAGCGGGGGGTGCCATACGAGCAGTTCTTC
>TRBV20-1|many|TRBJ1-5|.
CSARQISNQPQHF
TGCAGTGCTAGACAGATTAGCAATCAGCCCCAGCATTTT
>TRBV19|.|TRBJ1-1|.
CASNFRTNTEAFF
TGTGCCAGTAACTTCCGGACGAACACTGAAGCTTTCTTT
>TRBV7-9|many|TRBJ1-1|.
CASSLAWGDPEAFF
TGTGCCAGCAGCTTAGCTTGGGGGGACCCTGAAGCTTTCTTT
>TRBV10-2|.|TRBJ2-3|TRBD2
CASSQGLALSSTLTDTQYF
TGCGCCAGCAGTCAGGGACTAGCGCTCTCTTCCACCCTCACAGATACGCAGTATTTT
>TRBV6-5|few|TRBJ2-7|.
CASSYSNGGLYEQYF
TGTGCCAGCAGTTACTCGAACGGGGGGCTCTACGAGCAGTACTTC
>TRBV2|.|TRBJ2-1|TRBD2
CASSIPGTSGSWSYNEQFF
TGTGCCAGCAGTATCCCCGGGACTAGCGGGAGTTGGTCCTACAATGAGCAGTTCTTC
>TRBV5-1|.|TRBJ2-1|.
CASTLRRASSYNEQFF
TGCGCCAGCACTCTTAGGAGGGCGAGCTCCTACAATGAGCAGTTCTTC